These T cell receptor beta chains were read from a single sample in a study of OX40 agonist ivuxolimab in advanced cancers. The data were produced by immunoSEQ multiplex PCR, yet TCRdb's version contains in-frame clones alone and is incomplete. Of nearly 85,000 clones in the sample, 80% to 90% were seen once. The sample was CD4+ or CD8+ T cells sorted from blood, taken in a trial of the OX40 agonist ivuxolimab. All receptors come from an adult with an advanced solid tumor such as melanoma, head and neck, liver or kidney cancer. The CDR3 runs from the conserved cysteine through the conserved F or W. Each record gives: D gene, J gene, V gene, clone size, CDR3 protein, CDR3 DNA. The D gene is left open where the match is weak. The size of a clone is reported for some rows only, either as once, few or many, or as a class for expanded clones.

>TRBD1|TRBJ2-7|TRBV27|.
CASSVPGQDPYEQYF
TGTGCCAGCAGTGTACCGGGACAGGACCCCTACGAGCAGTACTTC
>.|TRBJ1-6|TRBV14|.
CASSQTGFGPLHF
TGTGCCAGCAGCCAAACTGGATTCGGACCCCTCCACTTT
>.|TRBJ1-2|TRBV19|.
CASSPHAETNYGYTF
TGTGCCAGTAGTCCCCATGCCGAAACAAACTATGGCTACACCTTC
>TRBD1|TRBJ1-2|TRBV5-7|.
CASSPHGGQSTGYTF
TGTGCCAGCAGCCCCCATGGGGGACAGTCGACTGGCTACACCTTC
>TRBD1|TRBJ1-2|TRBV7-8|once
CASSQTQGAGGYTF
TGTGCCAGCAGCCAAACCCAGGGGGCTGGAGGCTACACCTTC
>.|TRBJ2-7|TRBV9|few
CASSVDLAGYEQYF
TGTGCCAGCAGCGTAGACCTTGCCGGGTACGAGCAGTACTTC
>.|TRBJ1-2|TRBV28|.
CASSFGGAAPNYGYTF
TGTGCCAGCAGTTTTGGGGGGGCTGCTCCGAACTATGGCTACACCTTC
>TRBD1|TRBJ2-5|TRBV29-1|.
CSGSKQGVKTQYF
TGCAGCGGGAGTAAACAGGGGGTGAAGACCCAGTACTTC
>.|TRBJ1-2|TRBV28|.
CASRLRGHYGYTF
TGTGCCAGCAGACTGCGGGGTCACTATGGCTACACCTTC
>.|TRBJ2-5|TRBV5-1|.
CASSWRGEETQYF
TGCGCCAGCAGCTGGAGAGGGGAAGAGACCCAGTACTTC
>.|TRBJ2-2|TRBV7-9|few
CASSSRSGADTGELFF
TGTGCCAGCAGCTCCCGGTCAGGGGCGGACACCGGGGAGCTGTTTTTT
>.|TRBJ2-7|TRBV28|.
CASSPFGSYYEQYF
TGTGCCAGCAGCCCCTTTGGATCTTACTACGAGCAGTACTTC
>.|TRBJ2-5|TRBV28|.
CASRFTPRQAYQETQYF
TGTGCCAGCAGGTTTACCCCGAGACAGGCGTACCAAGAGACCCAGTACTTC
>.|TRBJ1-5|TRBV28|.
CASSFPNQPQHF
TGTGCCAGCAGTTTTCCAAATCAGCCCCAGCATTTT
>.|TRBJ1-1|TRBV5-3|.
CARSLGQYMNTEAFF
TGTGCCAGAAGCTTGGGACAGTATATGAACACTGAAGCTTTCTTT
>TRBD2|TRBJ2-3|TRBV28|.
CASSSSGAGLSDTQYF
TGTGCCAGCAGCAGTAGCGGGGCAGGTTTATCAGATACGCAGTATTTT
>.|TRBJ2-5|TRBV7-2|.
CASSFKGVETQYF
TGTGCCAGCAGCTTTAAGGGGGTGGAGACCCAGTACTTC
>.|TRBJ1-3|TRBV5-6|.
CASSLVTGNTIYF
TGTGCCAGCAGCTTGGTCACTGGAAACACCATATATTTT
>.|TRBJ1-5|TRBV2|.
CASSTGWREPQHF
TGTGCCAGCAGTACAGGGTGGAGAGAGCCCCAGCATTTT
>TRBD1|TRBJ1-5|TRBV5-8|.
CASSVDRGQPQHF
TGTGCCAGCAGCGTGGACAGGGGCCAGCCCCAGCATTTT
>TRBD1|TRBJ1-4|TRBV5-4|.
CASSPLPGQGSEKLFF
TGTGCCAGCAGCCCCCTCCCCGGACAGGGGAGTGAAAAACTGTTTTTT
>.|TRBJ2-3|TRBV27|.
CASSSLSWGENTDTQYF
TGTGCCAGCAGTTCCTTATCGTGGGGGGAGAACACAGATACGCAGTATTTT
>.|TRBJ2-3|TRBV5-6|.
CASSWGKNTDTQYF
TGTGCCAGCAGCTGGGGGAAGAACACAGATACGCAGTATTTT
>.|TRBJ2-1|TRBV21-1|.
CASSTYRVAGGNEQFF
.
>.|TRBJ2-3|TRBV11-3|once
CASSPGGGRQDTQYF
TGTGCCAGCAGCCCCGGTGGGGGACGTCAAGATACGCAGTATTTT
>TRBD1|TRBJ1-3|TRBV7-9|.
CASSQGTDSGNTIYF
TGTGCCAGCAGCCAAGGGACAGACTCTGGAAACACCATATATTTT
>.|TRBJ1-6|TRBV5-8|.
CASSLATTNTNSPLHF
TGTGCCAGCAGCTTGGCCACTACAAACACCAATTCACCCCTCCACTTT
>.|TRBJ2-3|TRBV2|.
CASSDEGGGTDTQYF
TGTGCCAGCAGTGATGAGGGCGGGGGCACAGATACGCAGTATTTT
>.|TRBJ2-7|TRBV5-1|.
CASIEVGEQYF
TGCGCCAGCATCGAGGTGGGCGAGCAGTACTTC